This record concerns one TCR beta chain sequence. The record originates from a study of blood T cell repertoires in COVID-19. Study in general: Italy, Spain and the United States were the sources of the convalescent and acute COVID-19 samples. From T cells, B-cell-depleted T cells, or PBMCs came the material, which was cDNA or gDNA.

Followed longitudinally, the Seattle patients had been enrolled during active infection. In the original processing: From reference gene primer amplification, estimates of nucleated cell counts were derived. Here immunoSEQ multiplex PCR was the method, and the copy in TCRdb shows in-frame clones only, minus some. That table supplies the V and J calls and clone size; D and trimming were determined from the DNA. The table records about 240,000 clones, approximately 80% of them present only once. The CDR3 is made up of 15 amino acids. CDR1 is LNHDA and CDR2 is SQIVND in the germline V gene (reference sequence). The ends were cut back, 1 base at V and 5 bases at J, with 12 bases in the middle.

This TCR was recovered from a woman of 80 years or more with COVID-19, enrolled during active disease. Sequenced sample: peripheral blood. V usage is TRBV19 and J usage is TRBJ2-1, with D unresolved. CDR3 DNA: TGTGCCAGTAGTATAGCAGTCCCCCGCAACAATGAGCAGTTCTTC. Its translation is CASSIAVPRNNEQFF.